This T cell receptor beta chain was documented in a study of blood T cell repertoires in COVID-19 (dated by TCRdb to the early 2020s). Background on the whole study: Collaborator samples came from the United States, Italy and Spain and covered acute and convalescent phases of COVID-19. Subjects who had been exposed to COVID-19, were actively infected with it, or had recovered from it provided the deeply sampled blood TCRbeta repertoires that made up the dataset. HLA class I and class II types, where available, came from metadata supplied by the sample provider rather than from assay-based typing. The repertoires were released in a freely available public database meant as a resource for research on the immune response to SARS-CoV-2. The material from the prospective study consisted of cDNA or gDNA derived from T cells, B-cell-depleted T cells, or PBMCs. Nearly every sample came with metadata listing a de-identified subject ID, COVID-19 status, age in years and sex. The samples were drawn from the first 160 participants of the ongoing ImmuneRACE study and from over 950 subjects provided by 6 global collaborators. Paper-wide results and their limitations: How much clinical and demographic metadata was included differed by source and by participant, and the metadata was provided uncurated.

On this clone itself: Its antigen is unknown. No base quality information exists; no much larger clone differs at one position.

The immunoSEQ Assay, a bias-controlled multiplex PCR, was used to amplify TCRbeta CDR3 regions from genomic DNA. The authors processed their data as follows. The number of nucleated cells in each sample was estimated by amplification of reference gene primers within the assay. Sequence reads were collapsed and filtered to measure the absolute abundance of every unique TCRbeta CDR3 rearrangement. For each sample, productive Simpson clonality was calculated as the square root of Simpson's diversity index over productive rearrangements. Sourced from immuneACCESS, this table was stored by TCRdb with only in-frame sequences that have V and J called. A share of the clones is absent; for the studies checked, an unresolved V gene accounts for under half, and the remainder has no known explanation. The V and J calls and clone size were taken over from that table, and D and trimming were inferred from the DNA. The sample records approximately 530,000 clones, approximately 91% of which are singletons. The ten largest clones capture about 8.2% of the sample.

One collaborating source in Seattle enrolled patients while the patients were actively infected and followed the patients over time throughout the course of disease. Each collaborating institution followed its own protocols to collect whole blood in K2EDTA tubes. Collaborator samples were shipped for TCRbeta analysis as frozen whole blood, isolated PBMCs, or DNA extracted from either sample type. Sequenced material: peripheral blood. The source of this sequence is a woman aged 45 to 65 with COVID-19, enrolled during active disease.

The CDR3 loop reads CASAASTGTNEKLFF. The DNA is TGCGCCAGCGCGGCCTCGACAGGCACAAATGAAAAACTGTTTTTT. Rearrangement joined TRBV5-1 to TRBJ1-4; possibly the D gene is TRBD1, per 6 matching bases. V loses 7 bases, J loses 5 bases, and the germline ends lie 18 bases apart. The CDR3 starts with the cysteine, ends with the phenylalanine, and has 15 residues. The kept DNA is CDR3 alone, 45 bases in frame from the first base. The germline V gene provides CDR1 SGHRS and CDR2 YFSETQ.